This T cell receptor beta chain originates from a study of shared clonotypes between healthy human individuals. Study-level points and caveats: Blood was the only sampled material, and tissue repertoires likely differ.

The CDR3 consists of 14 residues. Trimming pared 8 bases from V and 0 bases from J, leaving 11 bases between. The V gene's germline CDR1 is MNHEY and CDR2 SVGAGI. Original data processing: ImmunoSEQ supplied junction-only sequences lacking quality scores, so filtering was different. Using immunoSEQ multiplex PCR, the repertoire was profiled, and TCRdb retains in-frame clones only, with some absent. Clone size and V and J calls were adopted from that table, with D and trimming inferred from the DNA. The table shows 450,000 to 500,000 clones, with 79% occurring only once. As for this clone: Its target is unknown.

The sequence was obtained from a woman in her 40s in good health. Some clones in this sample may be carry-over from other donors' samples. This sequence joins TRBV6-5 and TRBJ1-3; no definite D call. The material sequenced was PBMCs. Here the CDR3 DNA reads TGTGCCAGCCTTGGGAGCTTCTCTGGAAACACCATATATTTT. Its protein is CASLGSFSGNTIYF.